This TCR beta chain was retrieved from a study of blood T cell repertoires in COVID-19. At the level of the study: The origin of the acute and convalescent COVID-19 samples was the United States, Italy and Spain.

In the original analysis: Counts of nucleated cells, estimated from reference gene primer amplification, were obtained. The repertoire was sequenced with immunoSEQ multiplex PCR; TCRdb's copy has only in-frame clones and lacks some. The V and J calls and clone size are taken from that table; D and trimming were inferred from the DNA. Of 95,000 to 100,000 clones listed, about 90% are singletons. Germline V CDR1 and CDR2: KGHSH, LQKENI. The CDR3 sequence is 14 residues long. Between the trimmed V and J ends, which lost 6 bases and 3 bases, there was a span of 14 bases. The specimen sequenced was peripheral blood. The source is a human donor with COVID-19, enrolled during active disease. The donor label of this sample is uncertain. The rearrangement links TRBV18 to TRBJ2-5; no clear D. The CDR3 loop reads CASSPQTREETQYF. The CDR3 nucleotides read TGTGCCAGCTCGCCTCAGACCCGGGAAGAGACCCAGTACTTC.